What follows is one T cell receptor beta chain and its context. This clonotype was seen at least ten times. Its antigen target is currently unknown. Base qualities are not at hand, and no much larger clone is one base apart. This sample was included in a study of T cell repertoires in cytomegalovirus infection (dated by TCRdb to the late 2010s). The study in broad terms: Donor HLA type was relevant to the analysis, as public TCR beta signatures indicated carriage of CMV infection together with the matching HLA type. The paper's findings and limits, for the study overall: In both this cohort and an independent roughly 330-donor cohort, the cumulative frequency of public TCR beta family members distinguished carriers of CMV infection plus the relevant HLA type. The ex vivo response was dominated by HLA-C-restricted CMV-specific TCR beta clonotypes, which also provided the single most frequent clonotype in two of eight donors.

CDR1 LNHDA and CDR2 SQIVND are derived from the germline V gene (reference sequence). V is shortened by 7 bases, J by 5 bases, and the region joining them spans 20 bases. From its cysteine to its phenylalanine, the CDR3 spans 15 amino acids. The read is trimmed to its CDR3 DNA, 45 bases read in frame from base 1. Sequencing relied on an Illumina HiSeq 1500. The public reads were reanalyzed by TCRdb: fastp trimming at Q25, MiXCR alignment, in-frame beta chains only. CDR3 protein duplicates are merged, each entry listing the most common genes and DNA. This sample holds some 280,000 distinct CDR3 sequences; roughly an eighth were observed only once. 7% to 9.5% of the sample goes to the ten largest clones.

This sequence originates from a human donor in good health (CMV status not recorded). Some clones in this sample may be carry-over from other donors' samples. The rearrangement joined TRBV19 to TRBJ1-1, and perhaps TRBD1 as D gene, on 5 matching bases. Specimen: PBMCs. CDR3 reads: CASKVNRDGGTEAFF. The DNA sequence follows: TGTGCCAGTAAGGTGAACCGGGACGGTGGGACTGAAGCTTTCTTT.